This T cell receptor beta chain was identified during a study of T cells in Graves' hyperthyroidism and ophthalmopathy. After removal of 6 bases from V and 2 bases from J, the junction contained 2 bases not matched to a gene. The CDR3 length is 14 residues. This clonotype was found a few times. Amplified TCR beta CDR3 regions came from RNA transcripts. Primed by the HTBI set, a first-round RT-PCR was run on the TCR CDR3. TCRdb itself ran the multiplex PCR reads through MiXCR, one entry per CDR3 protein. Of under 400,000 distinct CDR3 sequences in the sample, 25% were seen once. The specimen sequenced was blood. V and J are TRBV12-3 or TRBV12-4 and TRBJ2-1; 9 bases are shared with TRBD2. This clonotype was obtained from a man aged 50 to 59 with Graves' hyperthyroidism. The CDR3 sequence: CASRRTSAYNEQFF. CDR3 nucleotide sequence: TGTGCCAGCAGACGGACTAGCGCCTACAATGAGCAGTTCTTC.